Only a few counts were recorded for the clone carrying this TCR beta chain. Some clones are missing from TCRdb's copy, which holds only in-frame ones; the method was immunoSEQ multiplex PCR. The data contain about 160,000 clones, more than 65% of them singletons. This specimen belongs to a study of blood T cell repertoires in COVID-19. The wider study: PBMCs, B-cell-depleted T cells, or T cells were the source of the cDNA or gDNA that made up the material.

This CDR3 has 15 residues. The V end lost 2 bases, the J end lost 1 base, and 10 bases lay between the germline ends. Per the germline V gene, CDR1 is SGHKS and CDR2 is YYEKEE (reference sequence). The sample taken for sequencing was PBMCs or T cells enriched from blood (not recorded which). This sequence was found in a woman in her thirties or forties with acute COVID-19. This rearrangement joins TRBV5-5 to TRBJ2-1; D uncertain. DNA for the CDR3: TGTGCCAGCAGCTTATCGGGTAATTCCTACAATGAGCAGTTCTTC. It yields the protein CASSLSGNSYNEQFF.